This T cell receptor (beta chain) was identified in a study of blood T cells in healthy people across ages. Study at large: Through template switching, about one barcoded beta molecule was captured per two T cells, as measured in model experiments.

The CDR3 contains 13 residues. Primed by a sample-barcoded 5' primer and a J-beta primer mix, a second PCR proceeded for about 6 to 12 cycles. TCRdb called the 5' RACE reads again in MiXCR, with one record for every CDR3 protein. The table shows about 590,000 distinct CDR3 sequences, with about 30% occurring only once. The sequenced sample was blood. This chain uses TRBV12-3 or TRBV12-4 with TRBJ2-5; TRBD1 aligns across 7 bases. The J call could be wrong; TRBJ2-7 is a better fit for the DNA end. This TCR derives from a woman of 80 years or more in good health. The CDR3 nucleotides are TGTGCCAGCATGTCTGGGACAGCCTACGAGCAGTACTTC. Translating gives CASMSGTAYEQYF.